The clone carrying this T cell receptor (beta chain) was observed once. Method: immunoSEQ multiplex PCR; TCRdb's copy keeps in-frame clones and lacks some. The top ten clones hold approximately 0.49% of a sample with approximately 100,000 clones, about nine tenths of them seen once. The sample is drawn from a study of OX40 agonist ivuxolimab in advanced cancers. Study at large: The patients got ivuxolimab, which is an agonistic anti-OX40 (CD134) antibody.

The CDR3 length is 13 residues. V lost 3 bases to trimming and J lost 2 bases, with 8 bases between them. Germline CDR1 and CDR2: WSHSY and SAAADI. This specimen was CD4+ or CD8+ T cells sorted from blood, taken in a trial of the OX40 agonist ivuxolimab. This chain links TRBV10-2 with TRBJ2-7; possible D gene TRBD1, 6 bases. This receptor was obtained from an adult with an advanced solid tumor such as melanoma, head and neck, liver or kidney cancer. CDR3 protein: CASSERTAYEQYF. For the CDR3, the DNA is TGCGCCAGCAGTGAAAGGACAGCCTACGAGCAGTACTTC.